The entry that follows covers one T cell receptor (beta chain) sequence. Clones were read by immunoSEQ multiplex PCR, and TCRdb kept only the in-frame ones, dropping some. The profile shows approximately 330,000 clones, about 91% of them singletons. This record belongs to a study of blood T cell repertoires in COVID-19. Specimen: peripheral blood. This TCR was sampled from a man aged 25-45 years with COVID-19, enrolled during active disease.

CDR3 bases: TGTGCCAGCTCACACGGGACAGAAGGCTACACCTTC. It yields the protein CASSHGTEGYTF. This rearrangement joins TRBV18 to TRBJ1-2, with 7 bases matching TRBD1. Germline CDR1 and CDR2: KGHSH and LQKENI. V trimming: 4 bases; J trimming: 8 bases; junction bases outside the gene matches: 4. The CDR3 is 12 amino acids. The full variable domain, in which reference TRBV18 and TRBJ1-2 provide the parts outside the CDR3, is NAGVMQNPRHLVRRRGQEARLRCSPMKGHSHVYWYRQLPEEGLKFMVYLQKENIIDESGMPKERFSAEFPKEGPSILRIQQVVRGDSAAYFCASSHGTEGYTFGSGTRLTVV.